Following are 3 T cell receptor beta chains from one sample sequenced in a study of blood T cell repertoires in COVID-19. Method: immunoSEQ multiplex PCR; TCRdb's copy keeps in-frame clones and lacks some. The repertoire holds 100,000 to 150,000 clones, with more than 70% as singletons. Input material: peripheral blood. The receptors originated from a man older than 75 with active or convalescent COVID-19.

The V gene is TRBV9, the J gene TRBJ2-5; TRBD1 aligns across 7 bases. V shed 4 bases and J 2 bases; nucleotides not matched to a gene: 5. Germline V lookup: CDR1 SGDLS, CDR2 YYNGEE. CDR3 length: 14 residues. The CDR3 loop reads CASSPETGQETQYF. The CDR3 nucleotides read TGTGCCAGCAGCCCTGAGACAGGGCAAGAGACCCAGTACTTC. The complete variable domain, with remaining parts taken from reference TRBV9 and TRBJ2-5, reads DSGVTQTPKHLITATGQRVTLRCSPRSGDLSVYWYQQSLDQGLQFLIQYYNGEERAKGNILERFSAQQFPDLHSELNLSSLELGDSALYFCASSPETGQETQYFGPGTRLLVL.

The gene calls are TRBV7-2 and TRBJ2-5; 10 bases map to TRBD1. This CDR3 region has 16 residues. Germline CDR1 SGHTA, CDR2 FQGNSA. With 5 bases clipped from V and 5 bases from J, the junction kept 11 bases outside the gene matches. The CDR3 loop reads CASSGSGQGRWETQYF. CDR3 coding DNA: TGTGCCAGCAGCGGATCGGGACAGGGGCGCTGGGAGACCCAGTACTTC.

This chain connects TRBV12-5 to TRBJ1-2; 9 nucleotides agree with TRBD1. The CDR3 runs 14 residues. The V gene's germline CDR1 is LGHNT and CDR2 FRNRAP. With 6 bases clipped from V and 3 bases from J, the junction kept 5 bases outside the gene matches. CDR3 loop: CASGPGTGYYGYTF. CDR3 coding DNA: TGTGCTAGTGGCCCCGGGACAGGGTACTATGGCTACACCTTC.